The 15 T cell receptor beta chains in this list originate from one sample, sequenced in a study of graft-versus-host responses after intestinal transplantation. Profiling relied on immunoSEQ multiplex PCR, and the TCRdb table lists in-frame clones only, not all of them. The table lists 85,000 to 130,000 clones, roughly 87% of them singletons, with around 0.96% in the top ten. For these receptors, no antigen is known. The specimen was unstimulated CD4+ T cells sorted from spleen or lymph node cells, collected before intestinal transplant. The receptors were gathered from a human donor who received an intestinal transplant.

V and J are TRBV11-1 and TRBJ2-7; maybe TRBD1 (6 bases). CDR1 SGHAT and CDR2 FQDESV come from the germline V gene (reference sequence). V shed 1 base and J shed 2 bases, with 9 bases lying between them. The CDR3 has 14 amino acids. CDR3 DNA: TGTGCCAGCAGCTTAGGAGGGGGAACCTACGAGCAGTACTTC. Protein sequence: CASSLGGGTYEQYF.

This clone was recorded a few times. This specimen includes other DNA sequences encoding the same CDR3. V is TRBV2 and J is TRBJ2-7, with D possibly being TRBD1 or TRBD2 (5 bases each). The ends were cut back, 4 bases at V and 3 bases at J, with 10 bases in the middle. The CDR3 is 13 amino acids. CDR1 is SNHLY, CDR2 FYNNEI, per germline. CDR3 DNA: TGTGCCAGCAGTGTGGGGGTAGGCTACGAGCAGTACTTC. The encoded protein is CASSVGVGYEQYF.

The gene calls are TRBV18 and TRBJ1-4; 7 nucleotides align to TRBD1. From germline, CDR1 is KGHSH and CDR2 LQKENI. The length of the CDR3 is 15 residues. The V gene end was trimmed by 0 bases and the J gene end by 7 bases; junction bases not matched to a gene: 5. CDR3 sequence: CASSPPDRAGEKLFF. CDR3 DNA sequence: TGTGCCAGCTCACCACCCGACAGGGCTGGTGAAAAACTGTTTTTT.

The genes are TRBV10-3 and TRBJ1-6, with 7 bases identical to TRBD1. With 2 bases clipped from V and 6 bases from J, the junction kept 7 bases outside the gene matches. Germline CDR1 ENHRY, CDR2 SYGVKD. This CDR3 region has 16 residues. For the CDR3, the DNA is TGTGCCATCAGTGAGGGGGGAAGGGGGCTTAATTCACCCCTCCACTTT. Translation: CAISEGGRGLNSPLHF.

The rearrangement joins TRBV27 to TRBJ2-1; TRBD2 agrees at 10 bases. The CDR3 length is 15 residues. Per germline, CDR1 MNHEY and CDR2 SMNVEV (reference sequence). The V segment lost 6 bases and the J segment 8 bases; nucleotides outside the gene matches: 10. CDR3 DNA: TGTGCCAGCAGCCCTACTAGCGGGATGTTTTATGAGCAGTTCTTC. Amino acid sequence: CASSPTSGMFYEQFF.

This chain uses TRBV9 with TRBJ2-1, with D hard to call. Germline CDR1 reads SGDLS; CDR2 reads YYNGEE. The germline V and J ends were trimmed by 0 bases and 0 bases, with 4 bases remaining between them. This CDR3 contains 14 residues. CDR3 nucleotides: TGTGCCAGCAGCGTAGGAGACTCCTACAATGAGCAGTTCTTC. As protein: CASSVGDSYNEQFF.

V gene TRBV27 combines with J gene TRBJ2-5; D call uncertain. TRBJ2-7 explains the end of the DNA better; the J call may be wrong. The CDR3 contains 15 residues. Germline loops: CDR1 MNHEY, CDR2 SMNVEV (reference sequence). In DNA form, the CDR3 reads TGTGCCAGCAGTTTTAAATGGTCGGAATTCTACGAGCAGTACTTC. Its protein is CASSFKWSEFYEQYF.

The rearrangement uses TRBV6-5 and TRBJ2-7; 10 bases are a match to TRBD2. There are 15 residues in the CDR3. The V gene end was trimmed by 6 bases and the J gene end by 4 bases; junction bases not matched to a gene: 9. CDR1 is MNHEY and CDR2 is SVGAGI in the germline V gene. The CDR3 spells CASSETSGPSYEQYF. The CDR3 coding sequence is TGTGCCAGCAGCGAGACTAGCGGGCCCTCTTACGAGCAGTACTTC.

CDR3 loop: CASSRDREETQYF. Written as DNA, the CDR3 is TGTGCCAGCAGTAGGGACAGGGAAGAGACCCAGTACTTC. The rearrangement joins TRBV5-4 to TRBJ2-5; TRBD1 aligns across 9 bases. This CDR3 has 13 residues. V shed 5 bases, J shed 3 bases, and the junction held 2 bases outside the gene matches. Germline V CDR1 and CDR2: SGHNT, YYREEE (reference sequence).

This clone was detected once. The chain links TRBV28 to TRBJ2-1, with TRBD1 as a possible D gene (7 bases). Germline V gene lookup returns CDR1 MDHEN and CDR2 SYDVKM. The CDR3 sequence is 15 residues long. Deletions cut 6 bases from V and 7 bases from J, with 19 bases between. The CDR3 DNA follows: TGTGCCAGCAGAGGGGGACAGTTGACTAGGAATGAGCAGTTCTTC. The encoded protein is CASRGGQLTRNEQFF.

The chain links TRBV5-4 to TRBJ1-1; D is unresolved. Per germline, CDR1 SGHNT and CDR2 YYREEE (reference sequence). Trimming pared 3 bases from V and 1 base from J, leaving 7 bases between. CDR3 length: 13 residues. The DNA of the CDR3 is TGTGCCAGCAGCTCACCATCGAACACTGAAGCTTTCTTT. Translating gives CASSSPSNTEAFF.

The chain recombines TRBV18 with TRBJ1-2; 9 bases are shared with TRBD1. Germline CDR1 is KGHSH and CDR2 is LQKENI. The CDR3 loop spans 14 amino acids. The V and J ends lost 6 bases and 4 bases, in that order; junction bases with no gene match: 6. CDR3 region: CASSRDREAYGYTF. The CDR3 DNA is TGTGCCAGCTCGCGGGACAGGGAGGCCTATGGCTACACCTTC. Based on the CDR3 plus reference TRBV18 and TRBJ1-2, the full variable domain is NAGVMQNPRHLVRRRGQEARLRCSPMKGHSHVYWYRQLPEEGLKFMVYLQKENIIDESGMPKERFSAEFPKEGPSILRIQQVVRGDSAAYFCASSRDREAYGYTFGSGTRLTVV.

This clone was seen just once. This chain uses TRBV5-1 with TRBJ1-1; 9 bases map to TRBD1. The CDR3 length is 14 residues. CDR1 and CDR2 (germline): SGHRS, YFSETQ. V dropped 4 bases and J dropped 6; count of bases not matched to a gene: 7. CDR3 amino acids: CASSQGQGWAEAFF. In DNA, the CDR3 is TGCGCCAGCAGCCAGGGACAGGGATGGGCTGAAGCTTTCTTT.

The count of this clone is one. The chain couples TRBV6-5 to TRBJ1-5; D unclear. V lost 0 bases and J lost 3, with 9 bases in between. This CDR3 is 15 amino acids long. Germline values: CDR1 MNHEY, CDR2 SVGAGI. CDR3 coding DNA: TGTGCCAGCAGTTACTCGATAGACCCCAATCAGCCCCAGCATTTT. It encodes CASSYSIDPNQPQHF.

The chain combines TRBV2 with TRBJ2-2; D is perhaps TRBD1 (6 bases). This CDR3 region has 15 residues. V lost 8 bases, J lost 4 bases, and 17 bases lay in between. CDR1 is SNHLY, CDR2 FYNNEI, per germline. CDR3 bases: TGTGCCAGCGCTGTCGACAGGTTGGGCACCGGGGAGCTGTTTTTT. Its protein product is CASAVDRLGTGELFF.